This T cell receptor (beta chain) was observed in a study of cytomegalovirus exposure and HLA in healthy donors (dated 2017 in TCRdb). Concerning the study at large: In an earlier analysis of about 560 of the donors, 276 Gb of sequence data and 117 million unique TCR beta sequences from approximately 180 million T cells were reported. Of the 398 genotyped donors, 81% fell in the genetic ancestry cluster associated with self-reported Caucasian donors. The study aimed to test whether cataloging public T cell receptors could reveal signatures of past pathogen exposure. In a later analysis, previously published TCR beta repertoires from about 670 donors were re-analyzed and high-resolution HLA genotyping was added so that TCR occurrence patterns could be studied. Both class I and class II loci were covered by HLA typing, at four-digit resolution. All discovery cohort repertoires had been generated using a single sequencing platform. An earlier analysis of roughly 580 of the donors used high-throughput TCR beta sequencing to judge whether each TCR beta V gene segment behaved as functional or pseudogenic. The T cell repertoires of around 670 subjects were profiled by immunosequencing and related to cytomegalovirus serostatus. The study combined high-throughput TCR immunosequencing, statistical association of individual TCRs with disease status, and machine learning to predict cytomegalovirus infection status. Among about 370 genotyped donors of the cohort, an average of approximately 220,000 unique TCR beta nucleotide sequences was sequenced per donor, of which approximately 19% were non-productive. Four or five DR-DQ haplotypes were handled as single units for association and clustering because linkage in the cohort was strong. Donor age, sex, ethnicity and CMV serostatus were collected together with the repertoire data. Along with the roughly 670-subject first cohort, a separate validation cohort of over 90 different subjects was used. An early release covering roughly 600 HLA-typed donors comprised about 300 gigabases of sequencing data and about 90 million unique TCR sequences. In a later genetic analysis, genome-wide SNP genotypes for about 55% of the 666 donors were used, and that subset was treated as a discovery cohort. Rather than drawing on any new phenotypic data, the later analysis identified candidate immune exposures from TCR beta sequences and the way those sequences occurred across donors. The number of typed donors differed by locus: roughly 620-640 for A, B, C, DRB1 and DQB1; some 540 for DQA1; over 600 for DPA1; and around 450 for DPB1.

The cohort comprised some 700 healthy bone marrow donors. At the time of sampling, all cohort members were nominally healthy, though unrecorded immune exposures were likely present. The donor tested CMV seronegative, placing the donor among the 350 or so seronegative members of the cohort. Each donor provided a peripheral blood sample, and peripheral blood mononuclear cells were used for TCR beta sequencing. The Qiagen DNeasy Blood Extraction Kit was used to extract genomic DNA from the blood cell samples. CDR3 length: 10 amino acids, cysteine to phenylalanine. Only the CDR3 DNA stays, 30 bases, in frame from base 1. CDR1 and CDR2, per the germline V gene, are SGHTA and FQGNSA. V gives up 8 bases and J gives up 3 bases, and the segment between their germline ends measures 4 bases. A remark on this clone: The antigen it binds to is not known. No much larger clone exists at a distance of one base, and base qualities are not known.

Broader findings and caveats from the paper: Some IMGT-functional V segments, including TRBV6-2 and TRBV6-3, could not be distinguished by the 87-base-pair reads and were therefore excluded. In a later analysis, the rate of TCR association differed among HLA loci, with DRB1 alleles having the most associated TCRs and HLA-C alleles having the fewest. V-gene and J-gene trimming of TCR beta chains was associated with a missense DCLRE1C variant in a later genetic analysis, and the association was replicated in an independent cohort. Presence/absence analyses assumed roughly uniform sequencing depth across donors, an assumption that may not hold. The authors suggested that the approach could potentially be extended to other disease states and immunological phenotypes. Correlated functional status among segregating V segments might reflect linkage disequilibrium, but an unknown experimental factor could not be ruled out. Cytomegalovirus status was reported to be diagnosed by the classifier with high specificity and sensitivity in both the original and validation cohorts. In a later analysis, most CMV-associated TCR beta chains were found to appear HLA-restricted, with HLA associations seemingly driven largely by CMV exposure. A later analysis found that HLA-associated TCR beta chains were more clonally expanded and had lower generation probabilities than equally common non-associated chains. Strong co-occurrence of HLA alleles, especially DR and DQ, made assigning TCR associations to individual alleles difficult. In a later genetic analysis, fewer N-insertions in productive TCRs were reported among donors in an Asian-associated ancestry cluster than the approximately 710-donor mean. According to a later analysis, parvovirus B19, influenza, CMV and Epstein-Barr virus appeared linked to several top co-occurrence clusters. In vitro tests confirmed that a few of the cytomegalovirus-associated TCR beta chains recognize cytomegalovirus antigens. The cohort was sequenced for TCR beta chains only, and without alpha or paired-chain data the features that could be detected were limited. The study gave a list of 150 to 200 TCR beta chains associated with cytomegalovirus. A further reported finding was that TCR beta sequences accurately predicted the HLA-A and HLA-B alleles for most subjects in the first cohort. In an earlier analysis of about 600 of the donors, most TCR beta V segments appeared in productive rearrangements about 87% or about 30% of the time, broadly matching IMGT annotations. In a later analysis, 16,951 TCR beta sequences were associated with specific HLA alleles at a false discovery rate of 0.05. Because HLA typing was missing for some donors at each locus, association tests included only the typed subset. Across donors, most TCR sequences were observed very rarely, whereas some public TCRs were present in many individuals. A cluster of highly shared sequence variants was judged likely to be a technical artifact of the sequencing pipeline. Immune exposure information for the cohort was limited to CMV serostatus. Because counts were too low, seventeen rarely observed V segments, including chromosome 9 orphons, were excluded from the earlier analysis of several hundred of the donors.

The method behind the library was the immunoSEQ multiplex PCR assay. For the multiplex PCR, a mixture combining 60 forward primers for TCR Vbeta segments and 13 reverse primers for TCR Jbeta segments was used. A multiplex PCR assay on genomic DNA amplified the CDR3 region of rearranged TCR beta genes. The Illumina HiSeq System was used to sequence the amplified TCR beta libraries as 87-base-pair reads. The paper's data handling went like this. In a later analysis, tens of millions of unique TCR beta chains were counted across the roughly 670 repertoires, and approximately 11 million of these chains were shared by at least two donors. Raw reads were error-corrected and collapsed into unique sequences with a nearest-neighbor algorithm that merged closely related sequences to remove PCR and sequencing errors. V, D and J gene segments were assigned by aligning CDR3 sequences to IMGT reference sequences. For a sequence to be retained, at least a six-nucleotide match to both a V gene segment and a J gene segment was required. Rearrangements were classified as productive when the CDR3 lacked stop codons and remained in frame with V and J, and all other rearrangements were classified as non-productive. Following IMGT convention, CDR3 was defined as the stretch from the second conserved V-encoded cysteine to the conserved J-encoded phenylalanine. In an earlier analysis of around 540 of the donors, sequences lacking an unambiguous match to a single V gene segment were excluded. An earlier analysis of several hundred of the donors called V segments functional above 56.7% productive rearrangements and segregating when the between-donor standard deviation exceeded 5%. A statistical classification framework was built for diagnosing cytomegalovirus status from the catalog of TCR beta chain sequences. A later analysis assigned V and J genes by comparing TCR nucleotide sequences with IMGT/GENE-DB human TR gene sequences. Using the TCRdist pipeline, a later analysis assigned CDR3 sequences along with most-parsimonious VDJ recombination scenarios. A later analysis defined each TCR beta chain by its CDR3 amino acid sequence plus V-gene family, and excluded reads lacking a unique V-gene family. A later analysis removed 500 to 600 highly shared, low-generation-probability nucleotide sequences to deal with suspected cross-contamination and a sequencing artifact. A later analysis calculated a clonal expansion index for each public chain from normalized within-repertoire ranks of inferred template counts. In a later analysis, generation probabilities were computed with a VDJ recombination model fitted to out-of-frame rearrangements, and the resulting probabilities were checked against IGoR. In a later analysis, TCR-TCR, TCR-HLA and TCR-CMV co-occurrence was scored with hypergeometric tests, and a repertoire-size bias correction was applied to TCR pairs. A later analysis estimated false discovery rates by permuting HLA or CMV assignments 20 times. A later analysis grouped co-occurring TCRs with DBSCAN, adding TCRdist sequence similarity when clustering within HLA-allele-positive subsets. For co-occurrence clustering, repertoires with fewer than 30,000 or more than 120,000 public chains were excluded, along with roughly 5 repertoires with anomalous nucleotide sharing. TCRdb stores this immuneACCESS table with in-frame sequences only. Part of the clones is absent; in the studies checked, under half of the shortfall reflects unresolved V genes, and no reason is known for the rest. The V and J calls and clone size are taken from that table; D and trimming were inferred from the DNA. The sample profile shows some 150,000 clones; 75% of them were found once. 2.5% to 4% of the sample goes to the ten largest clones.

The chain employs TRBV7-2 and TRBJ1-1; the D gene is unclear. Sequencing was performed on PBMCs. The origin of this receptor is a man aged 40-49 years in good health and CMV-seronegative. The CDR3 region has the sequence CASGDTEAFF. DNA sequence: TGTGCCAGCGGAGACACTGAAGCTTTCTTT.